A selection of T cell receptor beta chains follows, all from one sample in a study of blood T cell repertoires in COVID-19. The protocol was immunoSEQ multiplex PCR, while the TCRdb copy is restricted to in-frame clones and leaves out a portion. The data contain about 140,000 clones, just under 80% of them seen just once; the ten biggest clones take up 1.9%. The sequencing sample was made of peripheral blood. The receptor source for this set is a woman aged 60-70 years with acute or convalescent COVID-19. Both conserved end residues are part of each CDR3. Each record gives: clone size, J gene, V gene, D gene, CDR3 protein, CDR3 DNA. A D gene is named only where the DNA matches it firmly. Some rows mark clone size as missing; the rest say once, few, many or name a class of expanded clone.

.	TRBJ1-1	TRBV15	.	CATSRDGGVAEAFF	TGTGCCACCAGCAGAGATGGAGGGGTAGCTGAAGCTTTCTTT
.	TRBJ2-3	TRBV6-5	.	CASSYFLQASTDTQYF	TGTGCCAGCAGTTATTTCCTGCAAGCTAGCACAGATACGCAGTATTTT
.	TRBJ2-3	TRBV10-3	TRBD2	CAISGTSGTLYF	TGTGCCATCAGTGGAACTAGCGGGACGTTGTATTTT
few	TRBJ2-7	TRBV4-1	.	CASSQKGQSAYEQYF	TGCGCCAGCAGCCAAAAAGGACAGTCCGCCTACGAGCAGTACTTC
.	TRBJ2-7	TRBV29-1	.	CSVEGATAYEQYF	TGCAGCGTTGAAGGAGCGACAGCCTACGAGCAGTACTTC
.	TRBJ2-1	TRBV7-6	TRBD2	CASSSELAGVSYNEQFF	TGTGCCAGCAGCTCCGAACTAGCGGGAGTCTCCTACAATGAGCAGTTCTTC
.	TRBJ2-3	TRBV6-5	.	CASSSNRGRSGQYF	TGTGCCAGCAGCTCTAACAGAGGGAGGTCGGGGCAGTATTTT
.	TRBJ2-3	TRBV28	TRBD2	CASSLSFPGLAGGTDTQYF	TGTGCCAGCAGTTTATCCTTTCCGGGACTAGCGGGAGGCACAGATACGCAGTATTTT
.	TRBJ1-6	TRBV30	.	CAWSQGSPLHF	TGTGCCTGGAGTCAGGGGTCACCCCTCCACTTT
.	TRBJ1-6	TRBV30	TRBD1	CAWSQPQGGNSPLHF	TGTGCCTGGAGTCAACCACAGGGGGGCAATTCACCCCTCCACTTT
.	TRBJ2-7	TRBV3-1/TRBV3-2	.	CASSLLAGSYEQYF	TGTGCCAGCAGCCTTCTAGCCGGCTCCTACGAGCAGTACTTC
.	TRBJ1-5	TRBV10-3	.	CAISESQQQNQPQHF	TGTGCCATCAGTGAGTCGCAACAGCAAAATCAGCCCCAGCATTTT